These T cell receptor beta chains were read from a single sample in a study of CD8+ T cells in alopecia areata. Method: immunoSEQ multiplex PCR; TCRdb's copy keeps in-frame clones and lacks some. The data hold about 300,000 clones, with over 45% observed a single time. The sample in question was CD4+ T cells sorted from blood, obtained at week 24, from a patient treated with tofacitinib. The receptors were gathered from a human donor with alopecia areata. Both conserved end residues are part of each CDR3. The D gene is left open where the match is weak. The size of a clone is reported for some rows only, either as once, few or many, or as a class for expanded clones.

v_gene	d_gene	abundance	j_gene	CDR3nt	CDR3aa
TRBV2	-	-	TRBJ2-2	TGTGCCAGCAGTGGCCCCCCTAGCACCGGGGAGCTGTTTTTT	CASSGPPSTGELFF
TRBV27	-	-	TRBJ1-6	TGTGCCAGCAGTTTGCGTAATTCACCCCTCCACTTT	CASSLRNSPLHF
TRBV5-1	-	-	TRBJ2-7	TGCGCCAGCAGCTTGGACCGCTACGAGCAGTACTTC	CASSLDRYEQYF
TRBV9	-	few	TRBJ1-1	TGTGCCAGCAGCGTGTCTAGGGGGACGTACACTGAAGCTTTCTTT	CASSVSRGTYTEAFF
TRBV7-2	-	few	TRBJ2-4	TGTGCCAGCAGTTTTGCCGGGGAAGACAAAAACATTCAGTACTTC	CASSFAGEDKNIQYF
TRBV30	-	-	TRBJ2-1	TGTGCCTGGAGTTGGGGATTGGGGGAGTACAATGAGCAGTTCTTC	CAWSWGLGEYNEQFF
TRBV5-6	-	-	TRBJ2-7	TGTGCCAGCAGCGTAACCTACGAGCAGTACTTC	CASSVTYEQYF
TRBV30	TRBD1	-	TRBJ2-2	TGTGCCTCCCAGGGACAGGGGACCGGGGAGCTGTTTTTT	CASQGQGTGELFF
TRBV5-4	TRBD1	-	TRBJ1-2	TGTGCCAGCAGCCCAGGCGGGACAGAAAACTATGGCTACACCTTC	CASSPGGTENYGYTF
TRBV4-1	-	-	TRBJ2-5	TGCGCCAGCAGCCAAGCACCGGGACCCATGGAGACCCAGTACTTC	CASSQAPGPMETQYF
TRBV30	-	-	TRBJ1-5	TGTGCCTGGACCAGGGCCTCCAATCAGCCCCAGCATTTT	CAWTRASNQPQHF
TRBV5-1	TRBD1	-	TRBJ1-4	TGCGCCAGCAGCCCCGGACAGGGTCGGTGGGATGAAAAACTGTTTTTT	CASSPGQGRWDEKLFF
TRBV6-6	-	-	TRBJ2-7	TGTGCCAGCAGTTACTCGGAAATCTCCTACGAGCAGTACTTC	CASSYSEISYEQYF
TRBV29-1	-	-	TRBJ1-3	TGCAGCGTTGAGGGGATGAGGATGCGGGACACCATATATTTT	CSVEGMRMRDTIYF
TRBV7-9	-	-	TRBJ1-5	TGTGCCAGCAGCCCCCTGGGAGGGAGGAATCAGCCCCAGCATTTT	CASSPLGGRNQPQHF
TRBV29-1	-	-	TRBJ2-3	TGCAGCGCTGAGGGCAGAAGCACAGATACGCAGTATTTT	CSAEGRSTDTQYF
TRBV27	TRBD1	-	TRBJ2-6	TGTGCCAGCAGTTCACAGGGGACTGGGGCCAACGTCCTGACTTTC	CASSSQGTGANVLTF
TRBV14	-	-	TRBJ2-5	TGTGCCAGCAGCTACATACTCCAAGAGACCCAGTACTTC	CASSYILQETQYF
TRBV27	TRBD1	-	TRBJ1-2	TGTGCCAGCAGCCGGGACAGGATCTATGGCTACACCTTC	CASSRDRIYGYTF
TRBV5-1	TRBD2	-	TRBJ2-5	TGCGCCAGCAGCCTTGCGGTGGGACTAGCTGAGACCCAGTACTTC	CASSLAVGLAETQYF
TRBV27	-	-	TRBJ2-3	TGTGCCAGCAACCCTAAGGGGACCTCCACAGATACGCAGTATTTT	CASNPKGTSTDTQYF
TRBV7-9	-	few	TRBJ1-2	TGTGCCAGCAGCCAGATGCCCCCTAACTATGGCTACACCTTC	CASSQMPPNYGYTF
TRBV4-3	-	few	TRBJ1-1	TGCGCCAGCAGCCGGGCCTCGGGTACTGAAGCTTTCTTT	CASSRASGTEAFF
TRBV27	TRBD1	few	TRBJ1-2	TGTGCCAGCAGTTTATTGGGACAGTCCTATGGCTACACCTTC	CASSLLGQSYGYTF
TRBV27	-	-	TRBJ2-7	TGTGCCAGCAGTTTCCGGGGCTACGAGCAGTACTTC	CASSFRGYEQYF
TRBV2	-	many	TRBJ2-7	TGTGCCAGCGCCATCGCCTACGAGCAGTACTTC	CASAIAYEQYF
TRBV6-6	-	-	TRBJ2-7	TGTGCCAGCAGTCCTCGGACTTCTACCTACGAGCAGTACTTC	CASSPRTSTYEQYF
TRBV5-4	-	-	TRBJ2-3	TGTGCCAGCAGCGGTGGATTTGGCGGGGGCTCAGATACGCAGTATTTT	CASSGGFGGGSDTQYF
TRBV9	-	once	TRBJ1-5	TGTGCCAGCAGCGCCAACTTTTCCGGGGCCCGCCAAGATTTT	CASSANFSGARQDF
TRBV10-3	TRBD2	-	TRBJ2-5	TGTGCCATCAGTGGGCCTAGCGGGGGGGCGGCGGTGGAGACCCAGTACTTC	CAISGPSGGAAVETQYF
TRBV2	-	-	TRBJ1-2	TGTGCCAGCAGTGGGGAATCCCGTAGCTATGACTACACCTTC	CASSGESRSYDYTF
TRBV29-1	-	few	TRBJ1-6	TGCAGCGTTGCTGGGGAGAATAATTCACCCCTCCACTTT	CSVAGENNSPLHF
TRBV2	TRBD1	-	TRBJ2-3	TGTGCCAGCAGCGAAACAGGGGCCACAGATACGCAGTATTTT	CASSETGATDTQYF
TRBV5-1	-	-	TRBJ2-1	TGCGCCAGCAGCTCGGTGGCGGAAACCCAGTTCTTC	CASSSVAETQFF
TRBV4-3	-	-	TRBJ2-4	TGCGCCAGCAGCCAAGGGCGACAGGGAGGGGAAAACATTCAGTACTTC	CASSQGRQGGENIQYF
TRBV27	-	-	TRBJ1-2	TGTGCCAGCAGTCCCTCAATGTCTGGCGGGCGCTACACCTTC	CASSPSMSGGRYTF
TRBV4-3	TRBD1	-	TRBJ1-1	TGCGCCAGCAGCCATCTACAGGGGTTCATGAACACTGAAGCTTTCTTT	CASSHLQGFMNTEAFF
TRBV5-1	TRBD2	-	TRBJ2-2	TGCGCCAGCAGCTTCGCTTGGACTAGAAGGATAGCCGGGGAGCTGTTTTTT	CASSFAWTRRIAGELFF
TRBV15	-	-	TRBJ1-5	TGTGCCACCAGCAGAGGTGAGGTTAATCAGCCCCAGCATTTT	CATSRGEVNQPQHF
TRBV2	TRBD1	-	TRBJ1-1	TGTGCCAGCAATCGACAGGGGGCTGTCACTGAAGCTTTCTTT	CASNRQGAVTEAFF
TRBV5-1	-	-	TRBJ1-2	TGCGCCAGCAGCTGGAAGGTGTCAGGGAATGGCTACACCTTC	CASSWKVSGNGYTF
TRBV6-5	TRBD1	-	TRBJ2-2	TGTGCCAGCAGCCGACAGGGAGCGAACACCGGGGAGCTGTTTTTT	CASSRQGANTGELFF
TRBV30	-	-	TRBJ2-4	TGTGCCTGGAGTGTAGGTAGCAGGGGCGCCAAAAACATTCAGTACTTC	CAWSVGSRGAKNIQYF
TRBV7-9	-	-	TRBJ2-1	TGTGCCAGCAGCTCCCTCACAGGGCGGGTGGTGCATGAGCAGTTCTTC	CASSSLTGRVVHEQFF
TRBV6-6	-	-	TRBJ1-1	TGTGCCAGCAGGTTGACTGAATCGGAAGCTTTCTTT	CASRLTESEAFF